These 2 T cell receptor beta chains were all obtained from the same sample, sequenced in a study of blood T cell repertoires in COVID-19. TCRdb keeps only in-frame clones here, not all; method: immunoSEQ multiplex PCR. The sample includes about 52,000 clones, roughly 84% of them seen just once. The specimen was peripheral blood. The source is a human donor with active COVID-19. The donor label of this sample is uncertain.

CDR3 DNA: TGTGCCAGCAGTTACGCCGGACAGTCCACGGAGACCCAGTACTTC. It encodes CASSYAGQSTETQYF. The chain is built from TRBV6-5 and TRBJ2-5; perhaps TRBD1 as D (6 bases). The CDR3 loop spans 15 amino acids. From germline, CDR1 is MNHEY and CDR2 SVGAGI. Trimming removed 2 bases at V and 5 bases at J, with 15 bases between.

This CDR3 reads CASSVVRDRDNEQFF. The CDR3 region has the DNA TGTGCCAGCAGCGTAGTTCGGGACAGGGACAATGAGCAGTTCTTC. The chain recombines TRBV9 with TRBJ2-1, with 9 nucleotides matching TRBD1. Germline lookup yields CDR1 SGDLS and CDR2 YYNGEE. The J segment lost 5 bases and the V segment lost 0 bases, leaving 3 bases of the junction unmatched. The CDR3 has 15 residues.